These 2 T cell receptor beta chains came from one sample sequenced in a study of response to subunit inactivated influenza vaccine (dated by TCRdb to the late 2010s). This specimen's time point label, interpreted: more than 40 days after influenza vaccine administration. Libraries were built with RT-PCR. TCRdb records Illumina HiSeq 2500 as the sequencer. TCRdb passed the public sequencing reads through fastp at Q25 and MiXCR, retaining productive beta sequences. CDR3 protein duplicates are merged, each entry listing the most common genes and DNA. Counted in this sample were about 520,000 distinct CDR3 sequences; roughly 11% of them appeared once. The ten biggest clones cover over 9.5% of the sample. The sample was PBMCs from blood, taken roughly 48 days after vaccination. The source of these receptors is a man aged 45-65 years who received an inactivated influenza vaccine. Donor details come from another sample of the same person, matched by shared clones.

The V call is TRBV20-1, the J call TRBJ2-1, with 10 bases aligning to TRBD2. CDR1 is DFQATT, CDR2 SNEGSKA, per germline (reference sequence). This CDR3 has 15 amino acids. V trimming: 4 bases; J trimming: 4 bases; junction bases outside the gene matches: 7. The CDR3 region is CSANPLAGAYNEQFF. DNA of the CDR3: TGCAGTGCTAACCCTCTAGCGGGGGCGTACAATGAGCAGTTCTTC.

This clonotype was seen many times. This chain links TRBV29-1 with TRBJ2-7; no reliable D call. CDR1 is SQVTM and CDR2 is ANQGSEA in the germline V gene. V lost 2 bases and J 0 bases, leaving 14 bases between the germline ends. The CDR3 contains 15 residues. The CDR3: CSVENLGESSYEQYF. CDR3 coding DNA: TGCAGCGTTGAAAATCTCGGCGAGAGCTCCTACGAGCAGTACTTC.